The entry below gives a single T cell receptor beta chain sequence along with its context. This specimen comes from a study of cytomegalovirus exposure and HLA in healthy donors. In nominal health when sampled, donors likely had unrecorded immune exposures nonetheless. Use of 60 Vbeta and 13 Jbeta primers characterized the PCR. TCRdb's copy holds only in-frame clones and misses some; the assay was immunoSEQ multiplex PCR. Among 100,000 or so clones listed, roughly 77% were seen once. Germline V gives CDR1 LNHNV, CDR2 YYDKDF (reference sequence). CDR3 length: 15 residues. Germline trimming cut 5 bases from V and 5 bases from J; bases unmatched to any gene: 10.

V usage is TRBV15 and J usage is TRBJ2-5, with 8 bases aligning to TRBD1. The clonotype comes from a man between 40 and 49 years old in good health and CMV-seronegative. The sequenced sample consisted of PBMCs. The CDR3 region is CATSSEDRGGETQYF. The CDR3 DNA reads as TGTGCCACCAGCTCCGAAGACAGGGGCGGGGAGACCCAGTACTTC.